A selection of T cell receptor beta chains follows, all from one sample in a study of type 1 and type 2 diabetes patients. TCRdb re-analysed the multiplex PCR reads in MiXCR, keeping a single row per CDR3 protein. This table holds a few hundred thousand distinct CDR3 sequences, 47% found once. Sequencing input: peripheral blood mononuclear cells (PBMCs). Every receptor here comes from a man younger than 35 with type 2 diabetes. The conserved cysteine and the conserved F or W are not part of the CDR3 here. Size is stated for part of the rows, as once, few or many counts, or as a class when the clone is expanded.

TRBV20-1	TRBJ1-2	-	SARTGNGYT
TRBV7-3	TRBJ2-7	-	ASSPLGVAYEQY
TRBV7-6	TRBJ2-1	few	ASSPARVGSSYNEQF
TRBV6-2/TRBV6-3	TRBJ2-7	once	ASSYLRGQY
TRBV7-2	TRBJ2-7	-	ASSFTSGRDYEQY
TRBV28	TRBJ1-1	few	ASRSNTEAF
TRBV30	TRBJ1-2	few	AWSRRRTGVNYGYT
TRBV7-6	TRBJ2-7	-	ASSFSTGHEQY
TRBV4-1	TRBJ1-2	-	ASSQESGWGYT
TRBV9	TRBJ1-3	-	ASSVGQAQRNTIY
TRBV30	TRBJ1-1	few	AWSVLILGDRPNEAF
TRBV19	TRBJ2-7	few	ASSTVGSSYEQY
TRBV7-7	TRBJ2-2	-	ASAIALTVTGELV
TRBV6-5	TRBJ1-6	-	ASSQNRDISSPLH
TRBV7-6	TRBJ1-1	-	ASSPSVGEAF
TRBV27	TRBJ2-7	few	ASSSVTLEQY
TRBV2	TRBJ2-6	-	ASGPGPAGANVLT
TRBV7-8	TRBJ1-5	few	ASSQNPTGTQH
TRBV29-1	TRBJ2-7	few	SVVGSGEQY
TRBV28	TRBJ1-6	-	ASSLLHTSSYNSPLH
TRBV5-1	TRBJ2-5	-	ASSWGWAGGEETQY
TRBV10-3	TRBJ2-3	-	AIRRTSGGSPDTQY
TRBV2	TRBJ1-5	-	ASRRQGLDNQPQH
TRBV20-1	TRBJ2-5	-	SATNEGPETQY
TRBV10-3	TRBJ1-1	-	ASSGDKSRPSEAF
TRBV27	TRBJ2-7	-	ASSPGTGATYEQY
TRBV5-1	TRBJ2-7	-	ASSSRTSNLYEQY
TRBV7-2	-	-	ASSLIGRREGSDEQF
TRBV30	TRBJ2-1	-	AWSQGDSNEQF
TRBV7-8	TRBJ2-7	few	ASSLVVLAGEQY
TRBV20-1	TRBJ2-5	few	SGNPFWSQETQY
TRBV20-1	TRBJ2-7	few	SASDRVGFYEQY